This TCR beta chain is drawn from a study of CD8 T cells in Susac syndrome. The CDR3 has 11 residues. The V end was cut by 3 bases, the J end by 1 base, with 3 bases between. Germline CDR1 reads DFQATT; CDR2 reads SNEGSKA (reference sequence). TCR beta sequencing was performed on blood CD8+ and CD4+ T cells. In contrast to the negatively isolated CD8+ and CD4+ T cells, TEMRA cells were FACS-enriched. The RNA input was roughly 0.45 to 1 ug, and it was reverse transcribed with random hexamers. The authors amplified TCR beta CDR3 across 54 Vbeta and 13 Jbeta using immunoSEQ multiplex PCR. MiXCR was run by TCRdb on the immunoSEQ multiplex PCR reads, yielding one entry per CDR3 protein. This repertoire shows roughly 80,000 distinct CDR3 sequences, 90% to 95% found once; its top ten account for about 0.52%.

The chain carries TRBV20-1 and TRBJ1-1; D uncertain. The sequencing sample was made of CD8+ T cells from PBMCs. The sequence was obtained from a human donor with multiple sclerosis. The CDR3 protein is CSASTNTEAFF. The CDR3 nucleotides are TGCAGTGCTAGCACGAACACTGAAGCTTTCTTT.